A selection of T cell receptor beta chains follows, all from one sample in a study of shared clonotypes between healthy human individuals. Produced via immunoSEQ multiplex PCR; TCRdb's table is partial and in-frame only. The repertoire consists of 470,000 or so clones, with approximately 80% occurring once and the leading ten covering approximately 12%. Sequenced: PBMCs. These TCRs come from a middle-aged woman in good health. Some clones in this sample may be carry-over from other donors' samples. Each CDR3 is given with its conserved first and last residue. The D gene is left open where the match is weak. Part of the rows lack a size; the others show once, few, many or a class for expanded clones.

TRBJ2-1,.,TRBD2,TRBV9,TGTGCCAGCAGCGTATATCCAGCGGGAGTTTCCAATGAGCAGTTCTTC,CASSVYPAGVSNEQFF
TRBJ2-5,.,.,TRBV2,TGTGCCAGCAGTGTGCGAGAGACCCAGTACTTC,CASSVRETQYF
TRBJ2-2,.,TRBD2,TRBV9,TGTGCCAGCAGCATCCGGACTAGCGGGATATCGAACACCGGGGAGCTGTTTTTT,CASSIRTSGISNTGELFF
TRBJ2-7,few,TRBD1,TRBV2,TGTGCCAGCAATAGACAGGGCTACGAGCAGTACTTC,CASNRQGYEQYF
TRBJ1-4,.,.,TRBV5-6,TGTGCCAGCAGCTTGTTTTCGGGAATTAATGAAAAACTGTTTTTT,CASSLFSGINEKLFF
TRBJ2-7,.,.,TRBV7-2,TGTGCCAGCAGCTTTTCCTACGAGCAGTACTTC,CASSFSYEQYF
TRBJ1-1,.,.,TRBV2,TGTGCCAGCAGTGAAACGGCGGCCGGGACTGAAGCTTTCTTT,CASSETAAGTEAFF
TRBJ2-3,.,.,TRBV7-2,TGTGCCAGCAGCTTAGGTATACGGCAAATAATTTCAGATACGCAGTATTTT,CASSLGIRQIISDTQYF
TRBJ2-1,.,TRBD2,TRBV7-9,TGTGCCAGCAGCTTAGTCGGGGGGAGGGCCGGGTACGAGCAGTTCTTC,CASSLVGGRAGYEQFF
TRBJ1-1,.,TRBD1,TRBV2,TGTGCCAGGGAATCAGCTCCGGGACAGGGGAACACTGAAGCTTTCTTT,CARESAPGQGNTEAFF
TRBJ2-7,.,.,TRBV4-1,TGCGCCAGCAGCCGAACACAGGGGGCCCTGACAGCGGGAGCCTCCTACGAGCAGTACTTC,CASSRTQGALTAGASYEQYF
TRBJ1-6,.,.,TRBV30,TGTGCCTGGAGTGTAGTCGACTCGGGGTCCCTCCACTTT,CAWSVVDSGSLHF
TRBJ2-5,.,TRBD2,TRBV7-9,TGTGCCAGCAGCTTAGGAGGGACTAGAAAGACCCAGTACTTC,CASSLGGTRKTQYF
TRBJ1-1,.,.,TRBV5-1,TGCGCCAGCAGCTTGGCCTTTGGGACTGAAGCTTTCTTT,CASSLAFGTEAFF
TRBJ1-1,.,.,TRBV6-6,TGTGCCAGCAGTTACTCGAGGGCGCCGAACACTGAAGCTTTCTTT,CASSYSRAPNTEAFF
TRBJ2-1,.,TRBD2,TRBV9,TGTGCCAGCAGCGTAGGGGCGGGAGGGGGAGTTTGGGAGCAGTTCTTC,CASSVGAGGGVWEQFF
TRBJ2-2,.,TRBD2,TRBV7-2,TGTGCCAGCAGCTTAAGTCTAGCGGGAGGACGGGGGGAGCTGTTTTTT,CASSLSLAGGRGELFF
TRBJ2-5,.,TRBD2,TRBV2,TGTGCCAGCAGGACTAGCGGGGGGGAGACCCAGTACTTC,CASRTSGGETQYF
TRBJ1-2,.,.,TRBV19,TGTGCCAGTAGTATTTTAGCCGGGGGCTATGGCTACACCTTC,CASSILAGGYGYTF
TRBJ2-2,.,.,TRBV7-9,TGTGCCAGCAGCTTTATACGGTTCACTGCGAACACCGGGGAGCTGTTTTTT,CASSFIRFTANTGELFF
TRBJ2-3,once,TRBD2,TRBV19,TGTGCCAGTAGGAAGCGGGAGTTTCCAGATACGCAGTATTTT,CASRKREFPDTQYF
TRBJ1-5,few,.,TRBV15,TGTGCCACCAGCAGGATGAGCAATCAGCCCCAGCATTTT,CATSRMSNQPQHF
TRBJ2-2,.,.,TRBV27,TGTGCCAGCAGTTTACGGGGGCGCGACACCGGGGAGCTGTTTTTT,CASSLRGRDTGELFF
TRBJ2-2,.,.,TRBV7-2,TGTGCCAGTCAGGTTGGGCCTACGGCCGGGGAGCTGTTTTTT,CASQVGPTAGELFF
TRBJ2-3,few,.,TRBV5-4,TGTGCCAGCAGCTTGGATACAGATACGCAGTATTTT,CASSLDTDTQYF
TRBJ2-1,.,TRBD2,TRBV11-2,TGTGCCAGCAGCTCTCAAGCGGGAGGCCCGTTGAATGAGCAGTTCTTC,CASSSQAGGPLNEQFF
TRBJ2-7,.,.,TRBV7-3,TGTGCCAGCAGCTTATACACAGGCGGCCCCTACGAGCAGTACTTC,CASSLYTGGPYEQYF
TRBJ1-2,.,.,TRBV28,TGTGCCAGCAGTACCTCCGGACAGAACTATGGCTACACCTTC,CASSTSGQNYGYTF
TRBJ1-1,.,.,TRBV5-6,TGTGCCAGCAGCTTGGGGACCTTGAACACTGAAGCTTTCTTT,CASSLGTLNTEAFF
TRBJ1-5,.,.,TRBV10-3,TGTGCCATCAGCTCGGACGGGGGCGGCAATCAGCCCCAGCATTTT,CAISSDGGGNQPQHF
TRBJ1-4,.,.,TRBV7-9,TGTGCCAGCAGCAACGACCCGCAGGACGAAAAACTGTTTTTT,CASSNDPQDEKLFF
TRBJ2-4,.,TRBD2,TRBV7-3,TGTGCCAGCACCATAGCGGGAGGGAAAAAAAACATTCAGTACTTC,CASTIAGGKKNIQYF
TRBJ2-2,.,.,TRBV27,TGTGCCAGCAGTTCCACAGTACTCACCGGGGAGCTGTTTTTT,CASSSTVLTGELFF
TRBJ2-7,.,.,TRBV11-2,TGTGCCAGCAGCTTTTCTCGTTATGAGCAGTACTTC,CASSFSRYEQYF
TRBJ2-2,.,TRBD1,TRBV7-2,TGTGCCAGCAGCTTAGCGCCGACAGGGATCACCGGGGAGCTGTTTTTT,CASSLAPTGITGELFF
TRBJ2-5,many,.,TRBV5-4,TGTGCCAGCAGCGGGGGAACTAGCAGAGAGACCCAGTACTTC,CASSGGTSRETQYF
TRBJ1-4,.,.,TRBV2,TGTGCCAGTTATTTCGACAGCTCTAATGAAAAACTGTTTTTT,CASYFDSSNEKLFF
TRBJ2-3,.,.,TRBV6-5,TGTGCCAGCAGCCCCCCGGGGGTCACAGATACGCAGTATTTT,CASSPPGVTDTQYF
TRBJ2-1,once,TRBD2,TRBV28,TGTGCCAGCACCTCCCCCGGGGGGTACAATGAGCAGTTCTTC,CASTSPGGYNEQFF
TRBJ1-2,.,TRBD1,TRBV12-5,TGTGCTAGTGGTTCGATCCCTCTAGGACAGGAGGGGGTTTCCAGCTATGGCTACACCTTC,CASGSIPLGQEGVSSYGYTF
TRBJ2-5,.,.,TRBV4-2,TGTGCCAGCAGCCAAGAACGCGGGTGGGAGACCCAGTACTTC,CASSQERGWETQYF
TRBJ1-3,.,.,TRBV30,TGTGCCTGGAGTGTCACAGGACCTGGAAACACCATATATTTT,CAWSVTGPGNTIYF
TRBJ2-1,.,.,TRBV19,TGTGCCAGTAGTATAGGCGCAGGGGCGGTGGATGAGCAGTTCTTC,CASSIGAGAVDEQFF
TRBJ2-1,once,.,TRBV4-2,TGTGCCAGCAGCCAACCAAGAGAGGGTGAGCAGTTCTTC,CASSQPREGEQFF
TRBJ2-1,.,TRBD2,TRBV7-2,TGTGCCAGCAGCTTATCTCCAGGAGCGGGGAATGAGCAGTTCTTC,CASSLSPGAGNEQFF
TRBJ2-7,once,.,TRBV2,TGTGCCAGCAGTTACGCTTTATCCTACGAGCAGTACTTC,CASSYALSYEQYF
TRBJ2-7,once,.,TRBV28,TGTGCCAGCAGTGACTACACCTACGAGCAGTACTTC,CASSDYTYEQYF
TRBJ2-2,.,TRBD1,TRBV5-7,TGTGCCAGCAGCTCGATGGACAGGGCGAACACCGGGGAGCTGTTTTTT,CASSSMDRANTGELFF
TRBJ1-4,.,TRBD1,TRBV5-1,TGCGCCAGCAGCACCTCCGGACAGGCGGGGGGGGAAAAACTGTTTTTT,CASSTSGQAGGEKLFF
TRBJ2-7,.,TRBD2,TRBV5-6,TGTGCCAGCAGCTCACCGGGACTAGCGGACCTTGAGGGGCAGTACTTC,CASSSPGLADLEGQYF
TRBJ2-2,once,TRBD2,TRBV15,TGTGCCACCAGCTCCTTATTCGGGCGTCCGGGGGGCGGGGAGCTGTTTTTT,CATSSLFGRPGGGELFF
TRBJ2-1,.,.,TRBV7-9,TGTGCCAGCAGCTTATCGTATGGACTCGGCTACAATGAGCAGTTCTTC,CASSLSYGLGYNEQFF
TRBJ1-2,.,.,TRBV11-2,TGTGCCAGCAGCCCGGGACGGCTCTATGGCTACACCTTC,CASSPGRLYGYTF
TRBJ2-5,few,.,TRBV7-8,TGTGCCAGCAGCCTTATAACCCTAAAAGAGACCCAGTACTTC,CASSLITLKETQYF